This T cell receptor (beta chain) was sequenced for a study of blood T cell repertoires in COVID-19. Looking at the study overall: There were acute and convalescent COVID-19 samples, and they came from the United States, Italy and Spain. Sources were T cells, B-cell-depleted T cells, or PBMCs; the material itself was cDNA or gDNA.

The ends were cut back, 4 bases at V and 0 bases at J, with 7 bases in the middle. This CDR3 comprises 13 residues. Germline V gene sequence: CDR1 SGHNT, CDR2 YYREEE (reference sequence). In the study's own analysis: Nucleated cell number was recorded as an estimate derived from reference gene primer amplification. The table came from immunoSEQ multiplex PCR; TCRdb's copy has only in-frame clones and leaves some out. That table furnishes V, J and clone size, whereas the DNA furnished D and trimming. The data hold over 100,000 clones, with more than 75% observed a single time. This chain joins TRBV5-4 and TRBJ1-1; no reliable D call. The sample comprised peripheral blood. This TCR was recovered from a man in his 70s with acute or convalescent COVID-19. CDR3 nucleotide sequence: TGTGCCAGCAGCCGAGACATGAACACTGAAGCTTTCTTT. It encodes CASSRDMNTEAFF.